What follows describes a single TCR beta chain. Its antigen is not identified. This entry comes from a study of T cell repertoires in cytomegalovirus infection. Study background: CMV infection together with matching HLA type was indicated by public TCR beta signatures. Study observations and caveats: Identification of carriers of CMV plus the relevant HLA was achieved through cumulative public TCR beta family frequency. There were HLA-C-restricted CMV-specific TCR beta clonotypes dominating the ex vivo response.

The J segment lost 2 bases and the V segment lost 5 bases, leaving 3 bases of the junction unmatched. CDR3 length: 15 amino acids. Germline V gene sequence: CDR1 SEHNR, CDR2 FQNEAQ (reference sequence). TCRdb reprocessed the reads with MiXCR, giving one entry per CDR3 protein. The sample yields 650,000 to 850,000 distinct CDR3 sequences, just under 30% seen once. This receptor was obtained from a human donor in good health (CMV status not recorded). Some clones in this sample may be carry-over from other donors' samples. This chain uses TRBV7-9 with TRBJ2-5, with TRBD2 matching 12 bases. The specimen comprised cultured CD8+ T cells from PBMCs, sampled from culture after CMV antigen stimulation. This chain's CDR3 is CASSRTSGVQETQYF. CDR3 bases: TGTGCCAGCAGCCGGACTAGCGGGGTTCAAGAGACCCAGTACTTC.